A selection of T cell receptor beta chains follows, all from one sample in a study of T-cell reconstitution after alpha-beta-depleted transplantation in children. From the PCR reads, TCRdb called clonotypes with MiXCR, one entry per CDR3 protein. Here the sample spans some 450,000 distinct CDR3 sequences, 43% being singletons. This material consisted of PBMCs, taken before TCRalphabeta/CD19-depleted stem cell transplant. The receptors were sampled from a girl aged 2-9 years with aplastic anemia, due to receive a stem cell transplant. CDR3s include the opening cysteine and the closing phenylalanine or tryptophan. Fields, in order: D gene, V gene, CDR3 protein. D genes are given only for firm matches.

NA	TRBV20-1	CSDQGGGRNNEQFF
NA	TRBV29-1	CSVARGIDNEQFF
NA	TRBV12-5	CASGSFGSQETQYF
NA	TRBV5-1	CAICPEGPDTQYF
NA	TRBV9	CASSVGASPDTQYF
TRBD1	TRBV20-1	CSARDGTGVPLYF
TRBD2	TRBV5-1	CASSLAAGGPNEQFF
NA	TRBV12-3/TRBV12-4	CASSLRRRDSTYEQYF
NA	TRBV28	CASSFRTLYEQYF
NA	TRBV3-1	CASSQDMGLARPQHF
NA	TRBV7-9	CASTSGQNGGTEAFF
NA	TRBV29-1	CSVPRPHRVATDTQYF
NA	TRBV13	CASSLAENTDTQYF
TRBD1	TRBV20-1	CSGDRGQSYEQYF
TRBD2	TRBV20-1	CSAGLAGGRGGQFF
TRBD2	TRBV5-1	CASSFEGGPLNEQFF
TRBD1	TRBV9	CASSGTGGRNTGELFF